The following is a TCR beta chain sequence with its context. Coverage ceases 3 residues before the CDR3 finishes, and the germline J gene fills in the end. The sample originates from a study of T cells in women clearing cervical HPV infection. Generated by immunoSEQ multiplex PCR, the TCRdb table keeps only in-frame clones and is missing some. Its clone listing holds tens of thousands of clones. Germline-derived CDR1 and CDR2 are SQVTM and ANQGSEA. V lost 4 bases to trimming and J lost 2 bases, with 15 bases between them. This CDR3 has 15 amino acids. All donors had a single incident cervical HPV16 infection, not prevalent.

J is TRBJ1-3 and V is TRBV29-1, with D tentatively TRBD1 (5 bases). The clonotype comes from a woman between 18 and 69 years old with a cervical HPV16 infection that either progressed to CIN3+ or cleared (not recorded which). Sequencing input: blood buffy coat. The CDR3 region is CSVVTHWGAGNTIYF. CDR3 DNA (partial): TGCAGCGTTGTCACTCACTGGGGGGCTGGAAACACC.